The subject of this entry is one T cell receptor beta chain. What antigen it recognizes has not been identified. Other DNA sequences in the sample encode the same CDR3. In total, around 600 healthy bone marrow donors made up the cohort. At the time of sampling, all cohort members were nominally healthy, though unrecorded immune exposures were likely present. The donor tested CMV seronegative, placing the donor among the 350 or so seronegative members of the cohort. A peripheral blood sample was provided by each donor, and peripheral blood mononuclear cells were used for TCR beta sequencing. The Qiagen DNeasy Blood Extraction Kit was used to extract genomic DNA from the blood cell samples. This sample is drawn from a study of cytomegalovirus exposure and HLA in healthy donors (dated by TCRdb to about 2017). Background for the entire study: In an earlier analysis of 550 to 750 of the donors, about 260 Gb of sequence data and some 100 million unique TCR beta sequences from about 179 million T cells were reported. An early release that covered about 600 HLA-typed donors contained approximately 300 gigabases of sequencing data and 85 million to 100 million unique TCR sequences. Among the roughly 410 genotyped donors, around 81% belonged to the genetic ancestry cluster associated with self-reported Caucasian donors. The aim of the study was to test whether cataloging public T cell receptors could identify signatures of past pathogen exposure. Using immunosequencing, the study profiled T cell repertoires from around 680 subjects and related those repertoires to cytomegalovirus serostatus. In addition to the first cohort of 650 to 750 subjects, a separate validation cohort of 130 or so different subjects was used. To predict cytomegalovirus infection status, the study brought together high-throughput TCR immunosequencing, statistical association of individual TCRs with disease status, and machine learning. A later analysis re-analyzed previously published TCR beta repertoires from 666 donors and added high-resolution HLA genotyping to study TCR occurrence patterns. Rather than drawing on any new phenotypic data, the later analysis identified candidate immune exposures from TCR beta sequences and the way those sequences occurred across donors. To decide whether each TCR beta V gene segment behaved as functional or pseudogenic, an earlier analysis of some 600 of the donors relied on high-throughput TCR beta sequencing. Alongside the repertoire data, information on donor age, sex, ethnicity and CMV serostatus was compiled. In a later genetic analysis, genome-wide SNP genotypes for 398 of the 666 donors were used, and that subset was treated as a discovery cohort. Every discovery cohort repertoire had been produced on one sequencing platform. HLA typing covered class I and class II loci at four-digit resolution. The number of typed donors differed by locus: roughly 620-640 for A, B, C, DRB1 and DQB1; some 540 for DQA1; around 610 for DPA1; and approximately 450 for DPB1. Because of strong linkage in the cohort, roughly five DR-DQ haplotypes were treated as single units for association and clustering. On average, around 240,000 unique TCR beta nucleotide sequences were sequenced per donor among a few hundred genotyped donors of the cohort, with roughly 18% of those sequences being non-productive. The full study reports these points: According to the authors, the approach could potentially be generalized to other disease states and immunological phenotypes. In vitro tests confirmed that a few of the cytomegalovirus-associated TCR beta chains recognize cytomegalovirus antigens. Across donors, most TCR sequences were observed very rarely, whereas some public TCRs were present in many individuals. Assigning TCR associations to individual alleles was difficult when HLA alleles, especially DR and DQ, strongly co-occurred. Sequencing depth was assumed to be roughly uniform across donors in the presence/absence analyses, though that assumption may not hold. Correlated functional status among segregating V segments might reflect linkage disequilibrium, but an unknown experimental factor could not be ruled out. Over 15 rarely observed V segments, including chromosome 9 orphons, were excluded from the earlier analysis of approximately 500 of the donors because counts were too low. According to a later analysis, TCR association rates differed among HLA loci, with DRB1 alleles showing the most associated TCRs and HLA-C alleles showing the fewest. Broadly in line with IMGT annotations, most TCR beta V segments showed up in productive rearrangements about 87% or about 30% of the time in an earlier analysis of a few hundred of the donors. According to a later genetic analysis, donors in an Asian-associated ancestry cluster had fewer N-insertions in productive TCRs than the approximately 700-donor mean. A further reported finding was that TCR beta sequences accurately predicted the HLA-A and HLA-B alleles for most subjects in the first cohort. CMV serostatus was the only immune exposure information available for the cohort. An association between a missense DCLRE1C variant and V-gene and J-gene trimming of TCR beta chains was found in a later genetic analysis and replicated in an independent cohort. In the study, around 160 TCR beta chains were listed as associated with cytomegalovirus. According to a later analysis, most CMV-associated TCR beta chains appeared to be HLA-restricted, and the HLA associations seemed to be driven largely by CMV exposure. At a false discovery rate of 0.05, a later analysis linked 16,951 TCR beta sequences to specific HLA alleles. Compared with equally common non-associated chains, HLA-associated TCR beta chains in a later analysis were more clonally expanded and had lower generation probabilities. The sequencing pipeline was judged likely to have produced a cluster of highly shared sequence variants as a technical artifact. The classifier was reported to diagnose cytomegalovirus status with high specificity and sensitivity in both the original and validation cohorts. This cohort had only TCR beta chains sequenced, and the lack of alpha or paired-chain data limited which features could be detected. Because HLA typing was missing for some donors at each locus, association tests included only the typed subset. Some IMGT-functional V segments, including TRBV6-2 and TRBV6-3, could not be distinguished by the 87-base-pair reads and were therefore excluded. A later analysis reported that several top co-occurrence clusters appeared linked to parvovirus B19, influenza, CMV and Epstein-Barr virus.

Library preparation was by the immunoSEQ multiplex PCR assay. For the multiplex PCR, a mixture combining 60 forward primers for TCR Vbeta segments and 13 reverse primers for TCR Jbeta segments was used. The CDR3 region of rearranged TCR beta genes was amplified from genomic DNA by a multiplex PCR assay. Amplified TCR beta libraries were sequenced as 87-base-pair reads on the Illumina HiSeq System. On the study's bioinformatics: A later analysis tallied 80 million to 95 million unique TCR beta chains across the 610 or so repertoires, and around 10 million of those chains were shared by two or more donors. Raw reads were error-corrected and collapsed into unique sequences with a nearest-neighbor algorithm that merged closely related sequences to remove PCR and sequencing errors. V, D and J gene segments were assigned by aligning CDR3 sequences to IMGT reference sequences. Each retained sequence needed at least a six-nucleotide match to both a V gene segment and a J gene segment. A rearrangement was called productive if the CDR3 had no stop codons and remained in frame with V and J, and every other rearrangement was called non-productive. Following IMGT convention, CDR3 was defined as the stretch from the second conserved V-encoded cysteine to the conserved J-encoded phenylalanine. The earlier analysis of 550 to 650 of the donors excluded any sequence lacking an unambiguous match to a single V gene segment. An earlier analysis of a few hundred of the donors classified V segments as functional when productive rearrangements were above 56.7% and as segregating when the standard deviation between donors was above 5%. A statistical classification framework was built for diagnosing cytomegalovirus status from the catalog of TCR beta chain sequences. In a later analysis, TCR nucleotide sequences were compared against IMGT/GENE-DB human TR gene sequences so that V and J genes could be assigned. The TCRdist pipeline was used in a later analysis to assign CDR3 sequences and most-parsimonious VDJ recombination scenarios. In a later analysis, every TCR beta chain was defined by the combination of its CDR3 amino acid sequence and its V-gene family, and reads without a unique V-gene family were dropped. In a later analysis, approximately 640 highly shared, low-generation-probability nucleotide sequences were removed to address suspected cross-contamination and a sequencing artifact. In a later analysis, a clonal expansion index was calculated for each public chain from normalized within-repertoire ranks of inferred template counts. Generation probabilities in a later analysis came from a VDJ recombination model fitted to out-of-frame rearrangements, and those results were checked against IGoR. Hypergeometric tests were used in a later analysis to score TCR-TCR, TCR-HLA and TCR-CMV co-occurrence, with a repertoire-size bias correction applied to the TCR pairs. To estimate false discovery rates, a later analysis permuted the HLA or CMV assignments 20 times. In a later analysis, co-occurring TCRs were grouped using DBSCAN, and TCRdist sequence similarity was added for clustering within HLA-allele-positive subsets. For co-occurrence clustering, repertoires with fewer than 30,000 or more than 120,000 public chains were excluded, along with several repertoires with anomalous nucleotide sharing. What TCRdb holds here is the immuneACCESS table cut down to in-frame rearrangements. Part of the clones is not present; checked against another copy, under half of the missing clones reflect an unresolved V gene, and the others are unexplained. The DNA gave D and trimming, while V, J and clone size come from that table. The sample table includes 50,000 to 80,000 clones. The top ten clonotypes cover approximately 4% of the sample.

From the cysteine through the phenylalanine, the CDR3 covers 19 amino acids. Only CDR3 DNA remains: 57 bases, in frame from the first base. Via the germline V gene, CDR1 is MGHRA and CDR2 YSYEKL. V is trimmed back by 3 bases and J by 8 bases, and the junction contains 20 bases that no gene match accounts for. This clonotype was sampled from a woman younger than 30 in good health and CMV-seronegative. The sequenced sample consisted of PBMCs. The chain is assembled from TRBV4-1 and TRBJ1-4, with TRBD1 identical over 8 junction bases. This receptor carries the CDR3 CASSHGQGQEESGEEKLFF. In nucleotides, the sequence is TGCGCCAGCAGCCATGGGCAGGGACAGGAGGAATCGGGTGAAGAAAAACTGTTTTTT.